These 20 T cell receptor beta chains share one sample of origin, sequenced in a study of shared clonotypes between healthy human individuals. Produced via immunoSEQ multiplex PCR; TCRdb's table is partial and in-frame only. Among 2 million to 3 million clones listed, 93% were seen once. Sequencing was done on a sample of naive CD4+ T cells from PBMCs. Subset indicated: CD45RA+ positively selected. Every receptor here comes from a man younger than 35 in good health. Some clones in this sample may be carry-over from other donors' samples.

This rearrangement joins TRBV30 to TRBJ2-3; TRBD2 agrees at 9 bases. The V gene's germline CDR1 is GTSNPN and CDR2 SVGIG (reference sequence). This CDR3 is built from 14 residues. The J segment lost 5 bases and the V segment lost 3 bases, leaving 6 bases of the junction unmatched. The CDR3 spells CAWRTAGGGDTQYF. In DNA form, the CDR3 reads TGTGCCTGGAGAACAGCGGGAGGTGGAGATACGCAGTATTTT. The full variable domain, in which reference TRBV30 and TRBJ2-3 provide the parts outside the CDR3, is SQTIHQWPATLVQPVGSPLSLECTVEGTSNPNLYWYRQAAGRGLQLLFYSVGIGQISSEVPQNLSASRPQDRQFILSSKKLLLSDSGFYLCAWRTAGGGDTQYFGPGTRLTVL.

The V call is TRBV13, the J call TRBJ2-1; 7 nucleotides match TRBD2. The CDR3 sequence is 17 residues long. Germline-derived CDR1 and CDR2 are PRHDT and FYEKMQ (reference sequence). Trimming removed 5 bases from V and 9 bases from J; junction bases left unmatched: 19. The CDR3 spells CASSPQRASGAILEQFF. The CDR3 nucleotides read TGTGCCAGCAGCCCGCAGAGGGCTAGCGGAGCCATCCTTGAGCAGTTCTTC.

The chain couples TRBV2 to TRBJ2-7, with no clear D. Germline CDR1 and CDR2: SNHLY and FYNNEI. V lost 5 bases, J lost 3 bases, and 20 bases lay in between. This CDR3 is built from 16 residues. The CDR3 DNA sequence: TGTGCCAGCAGTTATAAAGCCCTCCACAGTTTCTACGAGCAGTACTTC. It translates to CASSYKALHSFYEQYF.

The sample holds one count of this clone. The chain employs TRBV5-1 and TRBJ2-7; D is possibly TRBD2 (6 bases). The CDR3 sequence is 17 residues long. Trimming removed 3 bases at V and 0 bases at J, with 19 bases between. Germline V lookup: CDR1 SGHRS, CDR2 YFSETQ. DNA of the CDR3: TGCGCCAGCAGCTCGGGGGATACCGGGTCCTACTCCTACGAGCAGTACTTC. Its protein product is CASSSGDTGSYSYEQYF.

The V and J genes are TRBV4-3 and TRBJ1-4; 9 nucleotides align to TRBD1. The CDR3 runs 14 residues. Germline V gene data show CDR1 as LGHNA and CDR2 as YSLEER. With V trimmed by 5 bases and J by 8 bases, 6 bases remained unmatched. For the CDR3, the DNA is TGCGCCAGCAGCGGGACAGGGAAGGAGGAAAAACTGTTTTTT. It is translated as CASSGTGKEEKLFF.

This chain uses TRBV7-2 with TRBJ2-3, with TRBD2 identical over 13 bases. Germline V lookup: CDR1 SGHTA, CDR2 FQGNSA. The CDR3 runs 16 residues. Trimming removed 4 bases from V and 4 bases from J; junction bases left unmatched: 5. The CDR3 nucleotides read TGTGCCAGCAGCTCTGGACTAGCGGGAGTCGCAGATACGCAGTATTTT. It specifies CASSSGLAGVADTQYF.

V gene TRBV28 combines with J gene TRBJ1-5, with a weak D call TRBD1 (6 bases). Germline-derived CDR1 and CDR2 are MDHEN and SYDVKM. V lost 3 bases and J lost 5, with 11 bases in between. The CDR3 spans 14 residues. The CDR3, as DNA: TGTGCCAGCAGTTTGTTACAGGGTCATCAGCCCCAGCATTTT. The encoded protein is CASSLLQGHQPQHF.

The chain carries TRBV28 and TRBJ1-2, with 8 bases aligning to TRBD1. Germline V gene data show CDR1 as MDHEN and CDR2 as SYDVKM. There are 15 residues in the CDR3. The junction had 10 bases not matched to a gene; V was cut back by 5 bases and J by 5 bases. CDR3 region: CASSPGGREGYGYTF. CDR3 nucleotides: TGTGCCAGCAGTCCAGGGGGCAGGGAAGGGTATGGCTACACCTTC.

The rearrangement uses TRBV6-1 and TRBJ1-5, with a possible D match to TRBD1 (5 bases). The germline V gene encodes CDR1 MNHNS and CDR2 SASEGT. The length of the CDR3 is 16 residues. The V end was cut by 4 bases, the J end by 6 bases, with 19 bases between. CDR3 coding DNA: TGTGCCAGCAGTGTCCGGGACGCCCTAGGGATTCAGCCCCAGCATTTT. Protein sequence: CASSVRDALGIQPQHF.

The CDR3 nucleotides are TGTGCCAGCAGTTACCTCGGGCCGGCTAACTATGGCTACACCTTC. Protein product: CASSYLGPANYGYTF. The chain is built from TRBV6-5 and TRBJ1-2; no clear D. The CDR3 runs to 15 residues. V gave up 2 bases and J gave up 0 bases, with 10 bases separating them. Germline V gene lookup returns CDR1 MNHEY and CDR2 SVGAGI.

The CDR3 DNA reads TGCGCCAGCAGCTTGGACCTCGCCCAGGGGGCAGGGGGCTACACCTTC. Encoded protein: CASSLDLAQGAGGYTF. The rearrangement links TRBV5-1 to TRBJ1-2, with 8 bases matching TRBD1. Trimming took 0 bases from V and 8 from J; bases not matched to a gene: 12. The length of the CDR3 is 16 residues. The germline V gene encodes CDR1 SGHRS and CDR2 YFSETQ.

The chain recombines TRBV28 with TRBJ2-7; TRBD2 matches 10 bases. Trimming cost V 10 bases and J 3 bases; bases outside gene matches: 12. From germline, CDR1 is MDHEN and CDR2 SYDVKM. CDR3 length equals 15 residues. The CDR3 DNA is TGTGCCACAAGGACTAGCGGCCCACCAATCTACGAGCAGTACTTC. Translated: CATRTSGPPIYEQYF.

A single count supports this clone. The rearrangement joins TRBV2 to TRBJ2-5; maybe TRBD2 (5 bases). The CDR3 has 14 residues. In germline, CDR1 is SNHLY, CDR2 FYNNEI. V lost 4 bases and J 2 bases, leaving 11 bases between the germline ends. This chain's CDR3 is CASSGTSEQETQYF. The CDR3 DNA is TGTGCCAGCAGTGGGACTTCCGAACAAGAGACCCAGTACTTC.

The chain couples TRBV5-1 to TRBJ2-2; TRBD2 is a possible D gene (5 bases). Germline loops: CDR1 SGHRS, CDR2 YFSETQ. Deletions cut 5 bases from V and 5 bases from J, with 16 bases between. This CDR3 contains 15 residues. For the CDR3, the DNA is TGCGCCAGCAGGGAGAGGACGGACTCTACCGGGGAGCTGTTTTTT. Its protein is CASRERTDSTGELFF. The full variable domain, in which reference TRBV5-1 and TRBJ2-2 provide the parts outside the CDR3, is KAGVTQTPRYLIKTRGQQVTLSCSPISGHRSVSWYQQTPGQGLQFLFEYFSETQRNKGNFPGRFSGRQFSNSRSEMNVSTLELGDSALYLCASRERTDSTGELFFGEGSRLTVL.

This rearrangement joins TRBV7-3 to TRBJ2-1, with TRBD2 matching 7 bases. J gave up 6 bases and V 1 base, and 6 bases lay outside the gene matches. CDR3 size: 15 residues. Germline assignment: CDR1 SGHTA and CDR2 FQGTGA. CDR3 region: CASSLRWTSGNEQFF. The CDR3 bases are TGTGCCAGCAGCTTAAGATGGACTAGTGGCAATGAGCAGTTCTTC.

The CDR3 sequence: CASSPGGPGTDTQYF. The CDR3 nucleotides read TGTGCCAGCAGTCCTGGAGGGCCCGGCACAGATACGCAGTATTTT. The V gene is TRBV7-2, the J gene TRBJ2-3; D perhaps matches TRBD2 (6 bases). Germline values: CDR1 SGHTA, CDR2 FQGNSA. This CDR3 has 15 residues. With 6 bases removed from V and 1 base from J, the gap between germline ends came to 14 bases. Based on the CDR3 plus reference TRBV7-2 and TRBJ2-3, the full variable domain is GAGVSQSPSNKVTEKGKDVELRCDPISGHTALYWYRQSLGQGLEFLIYFQGNSAPDKSGLPSDRFSAERTGGSVSTLTIQRTQQEDSAVYLCASSPGGPGTDTQYFGPGTRLTVL.

The J gene is TRBJ1-1, the V gene TRBV11-3; 9 nucleotides match TRBD1. Germline CDR1 reads SGHNT; CDR2 reads YENEEA. Trimming at V came to 5 bases and at J to 1 base, leaving 5 bases not matched to a gene. This CDR3 region has 15 residues. As DNA, the CDR3 is TGTGCCAGCAGCAAGGGACAGGGCCAGAACACTGAAGCTTTCTTT. The encoded protein is CASSKGQGQNTEAFF.

In this sample, this clone turned up once. V gene TRBV18 combines with J gene TRBJ1-5, with 8 bases identical to TRBD1. V gave up 5 bases and J gave up 7 bases; unmatched junction bases: 7. CDR3 size: 14 residues. Germline CDR1 is KGHSH and CDR2 is LQKENI. CDR3 protein: CASSAQGAEQPQHF. CDR3 DNA: TGTGCCAGCTCAGCCCAGGGGGCTGAGCAGCCCCAGCATTTT.

The J gene is TRBJ2-2, the V gene TRBV27; 10 nucleotides match TRBD1. V trimming: 5 bases; J trimming: 7 bases; junction bases outside the gene matches: 10. This CDR3 comprises 16 residues. Germline V gene lookup returns CDR1 MNHEY and CDR2 SMNVEV (reference sequence). Here the CDR3 reads CASSGTGTGVNGELFF. CDR3 bases: TGTGCCAGCAGTGGGACCGGGACAGGGGTTAACGGGGAGCTGTTTTTT.

This chain joins TRBV5-1 and TRBJ1-3, with D hard to call. V was cut by 0 bases and J by 2 bases, with 9 bases left in between. This CDR3 comprises 15 residues. From germline, CDR1 is SGHRS and CDR2 YFSETQ. The CDR3 region is CASSLDGSTGNTIYF. The CDR3 DNA reads as TGCGCCAGCAGCTTGGACGGCAGCACTGGAAACACCATATATTTT. The full variable domain, rest sourced from reference TRBV5-1 and TRBJ1-3, is KAGVTQTPRYLIKTRGQQVTLSCSPISGHRSVSWYQQTPGQGLQFLFEYFSETQRNKGNFPGRFSGRQFSNSRSEMNVSTLELGDSALYLCASSLDGSTGNTIYFGEGSWLTVV.